This is a list of T cell receptor beta chains from one sample in a study of blood T cell repertoires in COVID-19. Profiling relied on immunoSEQ multiplex PCR, and the TCRdb table lists in-frame clones only, not all of them. This table has some 170,000 clones, more than 75% appearing once. The sample comprised peripheral blood. The source of these receptors is a woman in her sixties or seventies with acute or convalescent COVID-19. Each CDR3 is given with its conserved first and last residue. Each record gives: V gene, clone size, J gene, D gene, CDR3 protein, CDR3 DNA. The D gene is left open where the match is weak. Size is stated for part of the rows, as once, few or many counts, or as a class when the clone is expanded.

V gene: TRBV9
clone size: NA
J gene: TRBJ2-5
D gene: TRBD2
CDR3 protein: CASSVEGASGKETQYF
CDR3 DNA: TGTGCCAGCAGCGTAGAAGGGGCTAGCGGTAAAGAGACCCAGTACTTC

V gene: TRBV7-8
clone size: NA
J gene: TRBJ1-4
D gene: NA
CDR3 protein: CASSGRGGNNEKLFF
CDR3 DNA: TGTGCCAGCAGCGGCCGCGGGGGAAATAATGAAAAACTGTTTTTT

V gene: TRBV5-1
clone size: NA
J gene: TRBJ1-6
D gene: NA
CDR3 protein: CASSSNRDSYNSPLHF
CDR3 DNA: TGCGCCAGCAGCTCTAACAGAGACTCCTATAATTCACCCCTCCACTTT

V gene: TRBV28
clone size: NA
J gene: TRBJ1-1
D gene: NA
CDR3 protein: CASGLNTEAFF
CDR3 DNA: TGTGCCAGCGGCTTGAACACTGAAGCTTTCTTT

V gene: TRBV9
clone size: once
J gene: TRBJ2-1
D gene: TRBD1
CDR3 protein: CASSVGTGGTNEQFF
CDR3 DNA: TGTGCCAGCAGCGTAGGGACAGGGGGCACGAATGAGCAGTTCTTC

V gene: TRBV19
clone size: NA
J gene: TRBJ1-2
D gene: NA
CDR3 protein: CASQQGPLYGYTF
CDR3 DNA: TGTGCCAGTCAGCAGGGGCCCTTGTATGGCTACACCTTC

V gene: TRBV6-5
clone size: NA
J gene: TRBJ2-1
D gene: TRBD2
CDR3 protein: CASSQLAGSHNEQFF
CDR3 DNA: TGTGCCAGCAGCCAACTAGCGGGGTCTCACAATGAGCAGTTCTTC

V gene: TRBV7-3
clone size: NA
J gene: TRBJ2-5
D gene: TRBD2
CDR3 protein: CASSLTSGRQETQYF
CDR3 DNA: TGTGCCAGCAGCCTGACTAGCGGGAGACAAGAGACCCAGTACTTC

V gene: TRBV3-1/TRBV3-2
clone size: NA
J gene: TRBJ1-2
D gene: TRBD1
CDR3 protein: CASSLGTGGYGYTF
CDR3 DNA: TGTGCCAGCAGCCTAGGGACAGGGGGCTATGGCTACACCTTC

V gene: TRBV6-5
clone size: few
J gene: TRBJ1-1
D gene: TRBD1
CDR3 protein: CASSHTGDTEAFF
CDR3 DNA: TGTGCCAGCAGCCACACAGGGGATACTGAAGCTTTCTTT

V gene: TRBV28
clone size: NA
J gene: TRBJ1-4
D gene: NA
CDR3 protein: CASSLGGARGKLFF
CDR3 DNA: TGTGCCAGCAGTTTGGGGGGGGCCAGGGGAAAACTGTTTTTT

V gene: TRBV19
clone size: NA
J gene: TRBJ2-5
D gene: TRBD2
CDR3 protein: CASSRLAGGQETQYF
CDR3 DNA: TGTGCCAGTAGCAGGCTAGCGGGGGGCCAAGAGACCCAGTACTTC

V gene: TRBV2
clone size: NA
J gene: TRBJ1-1
D gene: NA
CDR3 protein: CASTDYTEAFF
CDR3 DNA: TGTGCCAGTACCGACTACACTGAAGCTTTCTTT

V gene: TRBV12-3/TRBV12-4
clone size: NA
J gene: TRBJ2-1
D gene: TRBD2
CDR3 protein: CASSATSRHEQFF
CDR3 DNA: TGTGCCAGCAGTGCGACTAGCAGGCATGAGCAGTTCTTC

V gene: TRBV5-8
clone size: NA
J gene: TRBJ2-2
D gene: TRBD1
CDR3 protein: CASSWDRGGDTGELFF
CDR3 DNA: TGTGCCAGCAGCTGGGACAGGGGAGGAGACACCGGGGAGCTGTTTTTT

V gene: TRBV19
clone size: NA
J gene: TRBJ1-2
D gene: NA
CDR3 protein: CASSSEGLGGYTF
CDR3 DNA: TGTGCCAGTAGTTCGGAGGGGCTCGGAGGCTACACCTTC

V gene: TRBV5-1
clone size: NA
J gene: TRBJ2-7
D gene: TRBD1
CDR3 protein: CASSPLDRAYEQYF
CDR3 DNA: TGCGCCAGCAGCCCCTTGGACAGGGCGTACGAGCAGTACTTC

V gene: TRBV4-1
clone size: few
J gene: TRBJ1-1
D gene: NA
CDR3 protein: CASSPTGLTEAFF
CDR3 DNA: TGCGCCAGCAGCCCCACAGGGCTGACTGAAGCTTTCTTT

V gene: TRBV28
clone size: NA
J gene: TRBJ1-1
D gene: TRBD1
CDR3 protein: CASSPDRGYEAFF
CDR3 DNA: TGTGCCAGCAGTCCAGACAGGGGGTATGAAGCTTTCTTT

V gene: TRBV18
clone size: NA
J gene: TRBJ2-7
D gene: TRBD1
CDR3 protein: CASSFGQDYEQYF
CDR3 DNA: TGTGCCAGCTCGTTCGGACAGGACTACGAGCAGTACTTC

V gene: TRBV5-1
clone size: NA
J gene: TRBJ2-1
D gene: TRBD2
CDR3 protein: CASSLEAGGRNEQFF
CDR3 DNA: TGCGCCAGCAGCTTGGAGGCGGGAGGGAGGAATGAGCAGTTCTTC

V gene: TRBV7-2
clone size: NA
J gene: TRBJ2-5
D gene: TRBD2
CDR3 protein: CASKGTSGVPQETQYF
CDR3 DNA: TGTGCCAGCAAGGGGACTAGCGGGGTTCCTCAAGAGACCCAGTACTTC

V gene: TRBV7-9
clone size: NA
J gene: TRBJ2-2
D gene: TRBD1
CDR3 protein: CASSLRTGVNGELFF
CDR3 DNA: TGTGCCAGCAGCTTACGGACAGGTGTGAACGGGGAGCTGTTTTTT

V gene: TRBV7-2
clone size: NA
J gene: TRBJ1-3
D gene: NA
CDR3 protein: CASSLTGSTGNTIYF
CDR3 DNA: TGTGCCAGCAGCTTAACAGGGTCAACCGGAAACACCATATATTTT

V gene: TRBV5-6
clone size: NA
J gene: TRBJ1-3
D gene: NA
CDR3 protein: CASSPGGHSGNTIYF
CDR3 DNA: TGTGCCAGCAGCCCGGGGGGACACTCTGGAAACACCATATATTTT

V gene: TRBV5-4
clone size: NA
J gene: TRBJ2-7
D gene: NA
CDR3 protein: CASSLDTGFEQYF
CDR3 DNA: TGTGCCAGCAGCTTGGACACAGGATTCGAGCAGTACTTC

V gene: TRBV5-6
clone size: NA
J gene: TRBJ2-7
D gene: TRBD1
CDR3 protein: CASSFMGQGDYEQYF
CDR3 DNA: TGTGCCAGCAGCTTTATGGGACAGGGGGACTACGAGCAGTACTTC

V gene: TRBV7-2
clone size: NA
J gene: TRBJ1-2
D gene: NA
CDR3 protein: CASSPRTHLYGYTF
CDR3 DNA: TGTGCCAGCAGCCCCAGGACACATCTTTATGGCTACACCTTC

V gene: TRBV7-9
clone size: NA
J gene: TRBJ1-1
D gene: NA
CDR3 protein: CASSLEAGPAFF
CDR3 DNA: TGTGCCAGCAGCTTAGAAGCAGGGCCAGCTTTCTTT

V gene: TRBV21-1
clone size: NA
J gene: TRBJ1-5
D gene: NA
CDR3 protein: CASFKTATPDQPQHF
CDR3 DNA: TGTGCCAGCTTTAAGACAGCGACCCCCGATCAGCCCCAGCATTTT

V gene: TRBV9
clone size: NA
J gene: TRBJ2-3
D gene: TRBD2
CDR3 protein: CASSVWLAGGTDTQYF
CDR3 DNA: TGTGCCAGCAGCGTATGGCTAGCGGGGGGCACAGATACGCAGTATTTT

V gene: TRBV23-1
clone size: NA
J gene: TRBJ1-5
D gene: NA
CDR3 protein: CASSQISGTPLNQPQHF
CDR3 DNA: TGCGCCAGCAGTCAGATAAGCGGGACACCCCTCAATCAGCCCCAGCATTTT

V gene: TRBV7-2
clone size: NA
J gene: TRBJ1-4
D gene: NA
CDR3 protein: CASSLVGGPEKLFF
CDR3 DNA: TGTGCCAGCAGCTTAGTAGGGGGACCTGAAAAACTGTTTTTT

V gene: TRBV28
clone size: NA
J gene: TRBJ1-1
D gene: TRBD1
CDR3 protein: CASSLYRGRGTEAFF
CDR3 DNA: TGTGCCAGCAGTTTATACAGGGGGAGAGGAACTGAAGCTTTCTTT

V gene: TRBV5-1
clone size: NA
J gene: TRBJ2-3
D gene: TRBD2
CDR3 protein: CASSLTSGGATDTQYF
CDR3 DNA: TGCGCCAGCAGCCTTACTAGCGGGGGGGCGACAGATACGCAGTATTTT

V gene: TRBV6-5
clone size: NA
J gene: TRBJ2-1
D gene: TRBD2
CDR3 protein: CASKRLLAGANEQFF
CDR3 DNA: TGTGCCAGCAAACGATTACTAGCGGGAGCCAATGAGCAGTTCTTC

V gene: TRBV4-1
clone size: NA
J gene: TRBJ1-2
D gene: TRBD1
CDR3 protein: CASSQDWTGDGYTF
CDR3 DNA: TGCGCCAGCAGCCAAGATTGGACAGGGGACGGCTACACCTTC

V gene: TRBV27
clone size: NA
J gene: TRBJ2-7
D gene: NA
CDR3 protein: CASSFYPSGEQYF
CDR3 DNA: TGTGCCAGCAGTTTTTACCCTTCGGGAGAGCAGTACTTC

V gene: TRBV5-6
clone size: NA
J gene: TRBJ1-5
D gene: NA
CDR3 protein: CASSSLFSNQPQHF
CDR3 DNA: TGTGCCAGCAGCTCCCTCTTTAGCAATCAGCCCCAGCATTTT

V gene: TRBV19
clone size: medium-sized
J gene: TRBJ1-5
D gene: TRBD1
CDR3 protein: CASDRGNQPQHF
CDR3 DNA: TGTGCCAGCGACAGGGGCAATCAGCCCCAGCATTTT

V gene: TRBV6-4
clone size: NA
J gene: TRBJ1-4
D gene: NA
CDR3 protein: CASSGREGGNNEKLFF
CDR3 DNA: TGTGCCAGCAGCGGCCGAGAGGGTGGTAATAATGAAAAACTGTTTTTT

V gene: TRBV9
clone size: NA
J gene: TRBJ2-1
D gene: NA
CDR3 protein: CASSVEAAAYNEQFF
CDR3 DNA: TGTGCCAGCAGCGTAGAAGCGGCGGCCTACAATGAGCAGTTCTTC

V gene: TRBV15
clone size: once
J gene: TRBJ1-4
D gene: NA
CDR3 protein: CATSSDRYGRNEKLFF
CDR3 DNA: TGTGCCACCAGCAGCGACAGGTACGGAAGAAATGAAAAACTGTTTTTT

V gene: TRBV27
clone size: NA
J gene: TRBJ2-1
D gene: TRBD2
CDR3 protein: CASSMLRTSGRTYNEQFF
CDR3 DNA: TGTGCCAGCAGTATGCTTCGGACTAGCGGGAGAACCTACAATGAGCAGTTCTTC